This T cell receptor (beta chain) was recovered during a study of OX40 agonist ivuxolimab in advanced cancers. In the study overall: Three patients showed partial responses: one hepatocellular carcinoma and two cutaneous melanoma cases.

This clone was seen just once. Its target is unknown. Regarding the study as a whole: At 0.1 to 3.0 mg/kg and by week 6, CD4+ and CD8+ T cells in the blood had expanded clonally.

Data came from immunoSEQ multiplex PCR; TCRdb stores just in-frame clones and leaves some out. The table shows some 11,000 clones, with over 60% occurring only once. V was clipped by 2 bases and J by 6 bases, with 5 bases between them. The CDR3 covers 12 residues. Germline CDR1 WNHNN, CDR2 SYGVQD (reference sequence). Specimen: CD4+ or CD8+ T cells sorted from blood, collected in a trial of the OX40 agonist ivuxolimab. The chain employs TRBV10-1 and TRBJ2-1; D is unclear. The sequence was obtained from an adult with an advanced solid tumor such as melanoma, head and neck, liver or kidney cancer. The CDR3 DNA reads as TGCGCCAGCAGTGAGGGCCGCAATGAGCAGTTCTTC. It is translated as CASSEGRNEQFF.